This T cell receptor beta chain came from a study of blood T cell repertoires in COVID-19 (dated by TCRdb to the early 2020s). The study in broad terms: Collaborator samples came from the United States, Italy and Spain and covered acute and convalescent phases of COVID-19. Deeply sampled blood TCRbeta repertoires from subjects exposed to, actively infected with, or recovered from COVID-19 were included in the dataset. Where available, HLA class I and class II types were obtained from metadata supplied by the sample provider rather than from assay-based typing. Nearly every sample came with metadata listing a de-identified subject ID, COVID-19 status, age in years and sex. A freely available public database, intended as a resource for researchers studying the immune response to SARS-CoV-2, is where the repertoires were released. The samples were drawn from two sources: the first 160 participants of the ongoing ImmuneRACE study, and over 950 subjects contributed by 6 global collaborators. The prospective study material was composed of cDNA or gDNA derived from T cells, B-cell-depleted T cells, or PBMCs.

The full study reports these points: Clinical and demographic metadata were provided uncurated, with the amount varying by source and participant.

The collaborating institutions used their own protocols to collect whole blood in K2EDTA tubes. For TCRbeta analysis, collaborators shipped samples as frozen whole blood, isolated PBMCs, or DNA extracted from either of those sample types. TCRbeta CDR3 regions were amplified from genomic DNA by means of the immunoSEQ Assay, a bias-controlled multiplex PCR. The paper's processing steps were these. The number of nucleated cells in each sample was estimated from the amplification of reference gene primers within the assay. Sequence reads were collapsed and filtered to measure the absolute abundance of every unique TCRbeta CDR3 rearrangement. For each sample, productive Simpson clonality was calculated as the square root of Simpson's diversity index over productive rearrangements. TCRdb's version of the immuneACCESS table is confined to in-frame rearrangements and falls short of the full clone set. An unresolved V gene accounts for under half of the shortfall where checked; the remainder is of unknown origin. V, J and clone size derive from that table, while D and trimming were established from the DNA sequence. The sample table shows 35,000 to 50,000 clones, and roughly 80% are seen once. Of the sample, 20% to 30% is held by the ten largest clones.

For this chain, trimming is 3 bases at the V end and 7 bases at the J end, and the number of junction bases without a gene match is 5. Looking up the germline V gene yields CDR1 SGHTA and CDR2 FQGNSA. The CDR3 covers 13 residues, taking in both the cysteine and the phenylalanine. Only the CDR3 region is kept as DNA, spanning 39 bases read in frame from base 1. Concerning this clone itself: No antigen is known for it. Within one base of it there is no much larger clone, and no base qualities were kept.

The sequenced sample was peripheral blood. The rearranged chain carries TRBV7-2 and TRBJ1-2; 7 bases in between match TRBD1. The sequence was collected from a human donor with acute or convalescent COVID-19. The donor label of this sample is uncertain. The CDR3 protein sequence reads: CASSFTGEFGYTF. The DNA sequence reads TGTGCCAGCAGCTTTACAGGGGAATTTGGCTACACCTTC.